Presented here are 4 T cell receptor beta chains from one specimen sequenced in a study of blood T cell repertoires in COVID-19. Using immunoSEQ multiplex PCR, the repertoire was profiled, and TCRdb retains in-frame clones only, with some absent. The sample shows hundreds of thousands of clones, approximately 90% of them seen only once. The sequenced material came from PBMCs or T cells enriched from blood (not recorded which). The receptors originated from a woman aged 55 to 70 in a cohort exposed to, infected with or recovered from COVID-19 (not recorded which).

The chain combines TRBV28 with TRBJ1-2; a weak D match, TRBD1 (5 bases). There are 16 residues in the CDR3. CDR1 and CDR2 (germline): MDHEN, SYDVKM. V was clipped by 5 bases and J by 3 bases, with 19 bases between them. CDR3 coding DNA: TGTGCCAGCAGTCCCCGTGGGGGGGAAAAACACTATGGCTACACCTTC. Its translation: CASSPRGGEKHYGYTF.

The V gene is TRBV7-3, the J gene TRBJ1-1; possible D gene TRBD1, 6 bases. Trimming took off 5 bases at V and 2 bases at J, with 9 bases between the two ends. The germline gives CDR1 SGHTA, CDR2 FQGTGA. CDR3 length equals 13 residues. In DNA form, the CDR3 reads TGTGCCAGCAGCGCGACAGGAAACACTGAAGCTTTCTTT. It encodes CASSATGNTEAFF.

The V gene is TRBV3-1 (or the pseudogene TRBV3-2), the J gene TRBJ2-2, with 8 bases aligning to TRBD2. The CDR3 contains 16 residues. Looked up from germline, CDR1 is LGHDT and CDR2 is YNNKEL (reference sequence). J was trimmed by 4 bases and V by 4 bases; bases with no gene match: 8. The CDR3 here is CASSRRSGGSTGELFF. The CDR3, as DNA: TGTGCCAGCAGCCGAAGATCGGGGGGGAGCACCGGGGAGCTGTTTTTT.

The V call is TRBV2, the J call TRBJ1-4; D might be TRBD1 (6 bases). The germline gives CDR1 SNHLY, CDR2 FYNNEI. The V and J ends lost 11 bases and 8 bases respectively, with 21 bases between them. CDR3 length equals 14 residues. CDR3 residues: CAGPVAGDREKLFF. CDR3 DNA: TGTGCCGGACCAGTAGCAGGGGACCGAGAAAAACTGTTTTTT.